The 26 T cell receptor beta chains below were found in one sample sequenced in a study of T-cell memory formation after mild COVID-19. MiXCR was run by TCRdb on the 5' RACE reads, yielding one entry per CDR3 protein. Here the sample spans 40,000 to 45,000 distinct CDR3 sequences, 7.3% being singletons. Specimen: PBMCs or a T cell subset sorted from them (not recorded which). The source is a man younger than 35 who had mild COVID-19 (a few samples of this study predate the infection). Cell type and time point are not known.

This clonotype was recorded many times. The chain links TRBV10-3 to TRBJ2-1; 9 bases align to TRBD2. J lost 9 bases, V lost 6 bases, and 9 bases had no gene match. The CDR3 is 14 amino acids. Germline V lookup: CDR1 ENHRY, CDR2 SYGVKD. The CDR3: CAISLRTSEGEQFF. The CDR3 DNA is TGTGCCATCAGCCTTCGGACTAGCGAGGGTGAGCAGTTCTTC.

This clonotype was observed at least ten times. This chain joins TRBV5-1 and TRBJ2-7; the D gene is possibly TRBD2 (6 bases). The V gene's germline CDR1 is SGHRS and CDR2 YFSETQ. Between the trimmed V and J ends, which lost 4 bases and 2 bases, there was a span of 19 bases. This CDR3 has 16 residues. CDR3 sequence (DNA): TGCGCCAGCAGCCCGGGAGCGCCCGGGGTCACCTACGAGCAGTACTTC. It yields the protein CASSPGAPGVTYEQYF. Drawing the rest from reference TRBV5-1 and TRBJ2-7, the complete variable domain is KAGVTQTPRYLIKTRGQQVTLSCSPISGHRSVSWYQQTPGQGLQFLFEYFSETQRNKGNFPGRFSGRQFSNSRSEMNVSTLELGDSALYLCASSPGAPGVTYEQYFGPGTRLTVT.

This clonotype was observed once. The chain carries TRBV4-3 and TRBJ1-6; TRBD1 is a possible D gene (5 bases). CDR1 LGHNA and CDR2 YSLEER come from the germline V gene. There are 15 residues in the CDR3. Trimming took off 4 bases at V and 5 bases at J, with 12 bases between the two ends. The CDR3 region is CASSLVTTDNSPLHF. CDR3 nucleotides: TGCGCCAGCAGCCTAGTTACGACAGATAATTCACCCCTCCACTTT.

The CDR3 bases are TGCGCCAGCAGCCAAGGGGTTTCAGGGGGCGAACCCTCAGATACGCAGTATTTT. Protein product: CASSQGVSGGEPSDTQYF. The chain is built from TRBV4-1 and TRBJ2-3; 8 bases are a match to TRBD1. The ends lost 1 base at V and 4 bases at J; junction bases unmatched: 13. The CDR3 totals 18 residues. Germline values: CDR1 MGHRA, CDR2 YSYEKL.

This clonotype showed up many times. This chain connects TRBV7-2 to TRBJ2-1; 8 bases agree with TRBD1. The CDR3 covers 17 residues. J gave up 1 base and V 4 bases, and 9 bases lay outside the gene matches. Per germline, CDR1 SGHTA and CDR2 FQGNSA. The CDR3 nucleotides are TGTGCCAGCAGCTCCGCAAGACAGGGGATGTCCTACAATGAGCAGTTCTTC. Translating gives CASSSARQGMSYNEQFF.

The sample holds many counts of this clonotype. The chain couples TRBV2 to TRBJ2-3; D is ambiguous. Looked up from germline, CDR1 is SNHLY and CDR2 is FYNNEI. The CDR3 length is 13 residues. The V end was cut by 7 bases, the J end by 1 base, with 9 bases between. The CDR3 DNA sequence: TGTGCCAGCACGACGATGGGCACAGATACGCAGTATTTT. It translates to CASTTMGTDTQYF.

The chain joins TRBV18 to TRBJ2-1; TRBD2 might be the D (6 bases). The CDR3 covers 17 residues. Trimming stripped 3 bases from V and 7 bases from J, with 22 bases between. Germline CDR1 is KGHSH and CDR2 is LQKENI. DNA for the CDR3: TGTGCCAGCTCACCTCCGGCCGGGGGACCGAACGAGAATGAGCAGTTCTTC. Protein product: CASSPPAGGPNENEQFF.

This clonotype was counted a few times. The chain recombines TRBV5-1 with TRBJ1-1; D is possibly TRBD1 (6 bases). This CDR3 is built from 14 residues. The V gene lost 4 bases and the J gene lost 1 base, with 11 bases spanning the gap. CDR1 and CDR2 from the germline V gene are SGHRS and YFSETQ. DNA for the CDR3: TGCGCCAGCAGCATCCAGGGACAGAACACTGAAGCTTTCTTT. This encodes CASSIQGQNTEAFF.

This chain links TRBV5-1 with TRBJ1-1; the D gene is possibly TRBD1 (5 bases). The CDR3 contains 15 residues. CDR1 SGHRS and CDR2 YFSETQ come from the germline V gene. The V and J ends lost 2 bases and 2 bases respectively, with 13 bases between them. The CDR3 DNA reads TGCGCCAGCAGCTTAGTGGGCGGACACAACACTGAAGCTTTCTTT. This sequence encodes CASSLVGGHNTEAFF.

The CDR3 DNA sequence: TGTGCCAGCACCCCCACCAGGGCGGCTGGAAACACCATATATTTT. Encoded protein: CASTPTRAAGNTIYF. The chain joins TRBV12-3 or TRBV12-4 to TRBJ1-3, with D maybe TRBD1 (5 bases). The CDR3 runs 15 residues. With 7 bases removed from V and 2 bases from J, the gap between germline ends came to 15 bases.

Only a few counts were recorded for this clonotype. The chain employs TRBV5-1 and TRBJ2-7; 9 positions agree with TRBD1. The CDR3 length is 14 residues. After removal of 4 bases from V and 3 bases from J, the junction contained 5 bases not matched to a gene. The germline gives CDR1 SGHRS, CDR2 YFSETQ. Here the CDR3 reads CASSHGTGLYEQYF. The CDR3 coding sequence is TGCGCCAGCAGCCACGGGACAGGGCTCTACGAGCAGTACTTC.

The V and J genes are TRBV4-1 and TRBJ2-7; D unresolved. This CDR3 is 14 amino acids long. The V gene lost 0 bases and the J gene lost 3 bases, with 9 bases spanning the gap. CDR1 MGHRA and CDR2 YSYEKL come from the germline V gene. The CDR3 nucleotides are TGCGCCAGCAGCCAAGAAAACTCCGGCTACGAGCAGTACGTC. Protein product: CASSQENSGYEQYV.

This clonotype was found a few times. The chain has TRBV10-2 and TRBJ2-3, with 7 bases fitting TRBD2. This CDR3 is 15 amino acids long. Germline V CDR1 and CDR2: WSHSY, SAAADI. Trimming removed 3 bases from V and 2 bases from J; junction bases left unmatched: 5. CDR3 amino acids: CASSDPGGSTDTQYF. CDR3 bases: TGCGCCAGCAGTGATCCCGGGGGGTCCACAGATACGCAGTATTTT.

This chain links TRBV12-3 or TRBV12-4 with TRBJ2-2; TRBD1 agrees at 8 bases. The CDR3 sequence is 16 residues long. V dropped 5 bases and J dropped 4; count of bases not matched to a gene: 9. The CDR3 protein is CASSLGQGGGTGELFF. CDR3 in DNA: TGTGCCAGCAGTCTCGGACAGGGAGGCGGCACCGGGGAGCTGTTTTTT.

This clonotype was seen repeatedly, ten times or more. The rearrangement links TRBV7-2 to TRBJ2-1; TRBD2 matches 7 bases. V gave up 3 bases and J gave up 4 bases; unmatched junction bases: 12. Germline V lookup: CDR1 SGHTA, CDR2 FQGNSA. The CDR3 is made up of 17 amino acids. CDR3 sequence reads: CASSFDSVIAGYNEQFF. The CDR3 DNA sequence: TGTGCCAGCAGCTTCGATTCGGTAATAGCGGGTTACAATGAGCAGTTCTTC.

The V gene is TRBV7-9, the J gene TRBJ2-1; 7 nucleotides line up with TRBD2. V shed 4 bases, J shed 0 bases, and the junction held 3 bases outside the gene matches. This CDR3 comprises 15 residues. CDR1 is SEHNR, CDR2 FQNEAQ, per germline (reference sequence). Here the CDR3 DNA reads TGTGCCAGCAGCTCGCGGGGGATCTCCTACAATGAGCAGTTCTTC. Amino acids: CASSSRGISYNEQFF.

Ten or more counts support this clonotype. V and J are TRBV4-1 and TRBJ2-4; TRBD1 matches 8 bases. The CDR3 loop spans 17 amino acids. V lost 4 bases and J lost 4; bases outside the gene matches: 12. Germline V gene lookup returns CDR1 MGHRA and CDR2 YSYEKL. The chain's CDR3 is CASSPGPATGGKNIQYF. Written as DNA, the CDR3 is TGCGCCAGCAGCCCGGGCCCGGCTACAGGGGGGAAAAACATTCAGTACTTC.

This clonotype was seen at least ten times. The chain is built from TRBV7-2 and TRBJ1-6; 9 positions agree with TRBD1. Germline CDR1 is SGHTA and CDR2 is FQGNSA. The CDR3 contains 15 residues. Unmatched junction bases numbered 8, after V lost 1 base and J lost 13 bases. This CDR3 reads CASSLVGDREIPLHF. Here the CDR3 DNA reads TGTGCCAGCAGCTTAGTCGGGGACAGGGAAATCCCCCTCCACTTT.

This clonotype was counted a few times. The rearrangement links TRBV19 to TRBJ1-4; 12 bases match TRBD1. CDR1 is LNHDA, CDR2 SQIVND, per germline (reference sequence). CDR3 length: 15 residues. Trimming cost V 8 bases and J 7 bases; bases outside gene matches: 8. This CDR3 reads CASASGTGGFEKLFF. Here the CDR3 DNA reads TGTGCCAGTGCTTCCGGGACAGGGGGCTTTGAAAAACTGTTTTTT.

This clonotype turned up a few times. The chain combines TRBV12-3 or TRBV12-4 with TRBJ1-1; the D is unclear. CDR3 size: 14 residues. Trimming removed 3 bases at V and 0 bases at J, with 8 bases between. The CDR3 sequence: CASSFQRLNTEAFF. For the CDR3, the DNA is TGTGCCAGCAGTTTCCAGCGTCTGAACACTGAAGCTTTCTTT.

The chain uses TRBV4-1 and TRBJ2-3, with D uncertain. V was trimmed by 0 bases and J by 6 bases, leaving 16 bases between them. Germline CDR1 MGHRA, CDR2 YSYEKL. The CDR3 is 16 amino acids. The CDR3 sequence is CASSQDPPPNVDTQYF. The CDR3 DNA sequence: TGCGCCAGCAGCCAAGATCCCCCACCAAACGTTGATACGCAGTATTTT.

The rearrangement links TRBV4-3 to TRBJ1-6, with TRBD1 as a possible D gene (6 bases). CDR3 length: 16 amino acids. Trimming pared 0 bases from V and 9 bases from J, leaving 15 bases between. Germline CDR1 and CDR2: LGHNA and YSLEER. The CDR3: CASSQESGARGSPLHF. Here the CDR3 DNA reads TGCGCCAGCAGCCAAGAGTCGGGGGCGCGAGGTTCACCCCTCCACTTT.

The chain combines TRBV7-9 with TRBJ2-3; 8 bases line up with TRBD2. Trimming cost V 3 bases and J 1 base; bases outside gene matches: 12. Germline V lookup: CDR1 SEHNR, CDR2 FQNEAQ (reference sequence). This CDR3 spans 18 amino acids. In DNA form, the CDR3 reads TGTGCCAGCAGCTTTCCTTCGGGGGGTAGCGGGGGCACAGATACGCAGTATTTT. Translated, it gives CASSFPSGGSGGTDTQYF.

This clonotype came up many times. The V and J genes are TRBV3-1 and TRBJ2-5, with a tentative D call TRBD1 (6 bases). V shed 4 bases and J shed 4 bases, with 10 bases lying between them. The germline V gene encodes CDR1 LGHDT and CDR2 YNNKEL (reference sequence). This CDR3 is 13 amino acids long. The CDR3 loop is CASSLKGGETQYF. CDR3 sequence (DNA): TGTGCCAGCAGCCTCAAAGGGGGAGAGACCCAGTACTTC.

The table lists this clonotype with many counts. The chain combines TRBV7-9 with TRBJ2-1; 7 bases agree with TRBD2. With V trimmed by 5 bases and J by 4 bases, 2 bases remained unmatched. The CDR3 totals 13 residues. Germline loops: CDR1 SEHNR, CDR2 FQNEAQ (reference sequence). CDR3 loop: CASSPGRYNEQFF. The DNA of the CDR3 is TGTGCCAGCAGCCCCGGGAGGTACAATGAGCAGTTCTTC.

V usage is TRBV5-1 and J usage is TRBJ2-1; TRBD1 matches 7 bases. CDR3 length: 15 residues. J lost 6 bases, V lost 4 bases, and 10 bases had no gene match. Germline CDR1 SGHRS, CDR2 YFSETQ. CDR3 residues: CASSHPTGRINEQFF. DNA of the CDR3: TGCGCCAGCAGCCACCCGACAGGGCGGATCAATGAGCAGTTCTTC.